A single sample gave rise to the 27 T cell receptor beta chains below, sequenced in a study of neoadjuvant nivolumab and ipilimumab in lung cancer. Only in-frame clones appear in the TCRdb table, and some are missing; sequencing was by immunoSEQ multiplex PCR. The sample carries 15,000 to 20,000 clones, around three quarters recorded once. This sample comprised tumor tissue, obtained after neoadjuvant nivolumab, alone or with ipilimumab, at or shortly before surgery. These receptor sequences come from an adult with non-small cell lung cancer.

The rearrangement uses TRBV6-1 and TRBJ1-1; D is undetermined. The CDR3 spans 11 residues. The V end lost 8 bases, the J end lost 6 bases, and 10 bases lay between the germline ends. CDR1 is MNHNS, CDR2 SASEGT, per germline. CDR3 nucleotides: TGTGCCAGCCTACGGGGTTCTGAAGCTTTCTTT. This gives the protein CASLRGSEAFF.

The chain employs TRBV4-1 and TRBJ2-2, with TRBD2 identical over 10 bases. Trimming at V came to 6 bases and at J to 5 bases, leaving 9 bases not matched to a gene. The CDR3 length is 16 residues. Germline V lookup: CDR1 MGHRA, CDR2 YSYEKL. CDR3 residues: CASRGELAGRTGELFF. DNA of the CDR3: TGCGCCAGCAGGGGAGAACTAGCGGGACGTACCGGGGAGCTGTTTTTT.

The V and J genes are TRBV11-2 and TRBJ2-5; D gene unclear. Germline values: CDR1 SGHAT, CDR2 FQNNGV. V was clipped by 3 bases and J by 0 bases, with 11 bases between them. The length of the CDR3 is 15 residues. In nucleotides, the CDR3 is TGTGCCAGCAGCTTTTTGCTACAGAACCAAGAGACCCAGTACTTC. Its protein product is CASSFLLQNQETQYF. The full variable domain, completed using reference TRBV11-2 and TRBJ2-5, is EAGVAQSPRYKIIEKRQSVAFWCNPISGHATLYWYQQILGQGPKLLIQFQNNGVVDDSQLPKDRFSAERLKGVDSTLKIQPAKLEDSAVYLCASSFLLQNQETQYFGPGTRLLVL.

The chain is built from TRBV15 and TRBJ2-3, with a tentative D call TRBD2 (5 bases). The CDR3 sequence is 15 residues long. V shed 2 bases and J shed 3 bases, with 12 bases lying between them. The germline gives CDR1 LNHNV, CDR2 YYDKDF (reference sequence). CDR3 amino acids: CATSRSPSGTDTQYF. In DNA, the CDR3 is TGTGCCACCAGCAGATCCCCGTCGGGGACAGATACGCAGTATTTT.

The rearrangement joins TRBV9 to TRBJ2-1; TRBD2 is a possible D gene (5 bases). CDR3 size: 13 residues. V lost 4 bases and J lost 7, with 12 bases in between. Germline V gives CDR1 SGDLS, CDR2 YYNGEE. Written as DNA, the CDR3 is TGTGCCAGCAGCAAGCTAGCTTCGAATGAGCAGTTCTTC. Its translation: CASSKLASNEQFF.

The V and J genes are TRBV28 and TRBJ1-4, with D possibly being TRBD1 (5 bases). Trimming shortened V by 4 bases and J by 10 bases, and 7 bases separated the two germline ends. This CDR3 has 11 amino acids. Germline V gene data show CDR1 as MDHEN and CDR2 as SYDVKM. The CDR3 here is CASSSGRKLFF. The CDR3 DNA reads TGTGCCAGCAGTTCGGGACGAAAACTGTTTTTT.

The V and J genes are TRBV4-2 and TRBJ2-2, with D tentatively TRBD2 (6 bases). V dropped 0 bases and J dropped 2 bases, with 13 bases sitting between them. CDR1 is LGHNA and CDR2 is YNFKEQ in the germline V gene. The CDR3 runs 17 residues. The CDR3 region is CASSQDMEGHNTGELFF. The CDR3 DNA reads TGTGCCAGCAGCCAAGATATGGAGGGCCACAACACCGGGGAGCTGTTTTTT.

The chain combines TRBV11-2 with TRBJ2-7, with 9 bases identical to TRBD2. V dropped 1 base and J dropped 0; count of bases not matched to a gene: 7. Germline assignment: CDR1 SGHAT and CDR2 FQNNGV. The CDR3 runs 17 residues. The CDR3 sequence is CASSLGRGAGGSYEQYF. CDR3 DNA: TGTGCCAGCAGCTTAGGGCGAGGAGCGGGAGGCTCCTACGAGCAGTACTTC. Full variable domain (remainder filled in from reference TRBV11-2 and TRBJ2-7): EAGVAQSPRYKIIEKRQSVAFWCNPISGHATLYWYQQILGQGPKLLIQFQNNGVVDDSQLPKDRFSAERLKGVDSTLKIQPAKLEDSAVYLCASSLGRGAGGSYEQYFGPGTRLTVT.

The genes are TRBV30 and TRBJ2-1, with D unclear. Germline values: CDR1 GTSNPN, CDR2 SVGIG (reference sequence). CDR3 length equals 13 residues. The germline V and J ends were trimmed by 0 bases and 8 bases, with 11 bases remaining between them. CDR3 nucleotide sequence: TGTGCCTGGAGTGTAGGCAGTCGGGATGAGCAGTTCTTC. Amino acids: CAWSVGSRDEQFF.

The chain employs TRBV7-9 and TRBJ1-3; D unresolved. Trimming left V 2 bases short and J 10 bases short, with 6 bases between. The CDR3 sequence is 11 residues long. Germline CDR1 is SEHNR and CDR2 is FQNEAQ (reference sequence). CDR3 region: CASSLTVTIYF. The CDR3 nucleotides are TGTGCCAGCAGCTTAACTGTAACCATATATTTT.

Judged by abundance, this clone is medium-sized. The chain couples TRBV7-8 to TRBJ1-1, with a weak D call TRBD1 (5 bases). The CDR3 has 14 amino acids. The V gene's germline CDR1 is SGHVS and CDR2 FQNEAQ. V was shortened by 4 bases and J by 0 bases, with 9 bases between the two germline ends. This CDR3 reads CASSYRRVNTEAFF. Here the CDR3 DNA reads TGTGCCAGCAGCTATCGCAGGGTGAACACTGAAGCTTTCTTT.

V gene TRBV7-2 combines with J gene TRBJ2-3, with 8 positions matching TRBD2. Germline values: CDR1 SGHTA, CDR2 FQGNSA. V lost 4 bases and J lost 0; bases outside the gene matches: 9. The CDR3 length is 17 residues. CDR3 in amino acids: CASSSFPGRASTDTQYF. The CDR3, as DNA: TGTGCCAGCAGCTCCTTTCCCGGGAGGGCAAGCACAGATACGCAGTATTTT.

CDR3 nucleotides: TGTGCCAGCAGTGCAGGACAGGGGGCTCGTGTGTACGAGCAGTACTTC. Translated: CASSAGQGARVYEQYF. The chain employs TRBV6-1 and TRBJ2-7; 11 bases agree with TRBD1. J lost 4 bases, V lost 4 bases, and 9 bases had no gene match. Germline CDR1 is MNHNS and CDR2 is SASEGT. CDR3 length: 16 residues.

This chain joins TRBV7-9 and TRBJ1-1; D gene ambiguous. This CDR3 has 13 amino acids. Germline V gene data show CDR1 as SEHNR and CDR2 as FQNEAQ (reference sequence). V lost 3 bases, J lost 4 bases, and 9 bases lay in between. The CDR3 DNA sequence: TGTGCCAGCAGCTTTCGGGGAAGCACTGAAGCTTTCTTT. Protein: CASSFRGSTEAFF. Full variable domain (rest looked up from reference TRBV7-9 and TRBJ1-1): DTGVSQNPRHKITKRGQNVTFRCDPISEHNRLYWYRQTLGQGPEFLTYFQNEAQLEKSRLLSDRFSAERPKGSFSTLEIQRTEQGDSAMYLCASSFRGSTEAFFGQGTRLTVV.

The chain uses TRBV11-3 and TRBJ2-2; D uncertain. V lost 5 bases, J lost 5 bases, and 9 bases lay in between. CDR1 is SGHNT and CDR2 is YENEEA in the germline V gene. CDR3 length equals 13 residues. The CDR3 DNA reads TGTGCCAGCAGCGCTCCCGGGACCGGGGAGCTGTTTTTT. It codes for CASSAPGTGELFF.

This clone was picked up a small number of times. This sequence joins TRBV11-2 and TRBJ2-3; TRBD2 matches at 16 bases. This CDR3 contains 18 residues. CDR1 SGHAT and CDR2 FQNNGV come from the germline V gene. Losses at the gene ends were 6 bases for V and 0 bases for J; bases not matched to a gene: 6. The CDR3 DNA reads as TGTGCCAGCAGGGGACTAGCGGGAGGGCTATGGAGCACAGATACGCAGTATTTT. This codes for CASRGLAGGLWSTDTQYF.

The V and J genes are TRBV15 and TRBJ2-7; the D gene is possibly TRBD1 (6 bases). CDR1 is LNHNV, CDR2 YYDKDF, per germline (reference sequence). The ends were cut back, 4 bases at V and 2 bases at J, with 15 bases in the middle. This CDR3 spans 15 amino acids. This chain's CDR3 is CATSTEQGVTYEQYF. CDR3 coding DNA: TGTGCCACCAGCACCGAACAGGGCGTTACCTACGAGCAGTACTTC.

The chain employs TRBV15 and TRBJ2-7; TRBD2 might be the D (5 bases). Germline V lookup: CDR1 LNHNV, CDR2 YYDKDF (reference sequence). The CDR3 consists of 17 residues. V was pared by 3 bases and J by 0 bases, with 18 bases between. CDR3 in DNA: TGTGCCACCAGCAGCCCCGGCGAGGGCAGGAGCTCCTACGAGCAGTACTTC. Translating it yields CATSSPGEGRSSYEQYF.

The V gene is TRBV18, the J gene TRBJ2-2; 10 nucleotides line up with TRBD1. Germline V gene lookup returns CDR1 KGHSH and CDR2 LQKENI. V shed 3 bases, J shed 4 bases, and the junction held 8 bases outside the gene matches. The CDR3 consists of 17 residues. This chain's CDR3 is CASSPFLGDRGTGELFF. The DNA for the CDR3 is TGTGCCAGCTCACCCTTCTTAGGGGACAGGGGCACCGGGGAGCTGTTTTTT.

The chain carries TRBV4-2 and TRBJ2-3; a possible D gene is TRBD1 (5 bases). The CDR3 spans 15 residues. Trimming took off 4 bases at V and 1 base at J, with 12 bases between the two ends. Germline assignment: CDR1 LGHNA and CDR2 YNFKEQ. CDR3: CASSPQETGTDTQYF. As DNA, the CDR3 is TGTGCCAGCAGCCCACAGGAGACGGGCACAGATACGCAGTATTTT.

The V call is TRBV11-2, the J call TRBJ2-3; TRBD1 matches 11 bases. The CDR3 spans 17 residues. Per germline, CDR1 SGHAT and CDR2 FQNNGV. The junction had 13 bases not matched to a gene; V was cut back by 5 bases and J by 6 bases. The CDR3 DNA is TGTGCCAGCAGCCCAGGGGGGGGACAGGGGGTTCGGGATACGCAGTATTTT. Translating gives CASSPGGGQGVRDTQYF.

The chain joins TRBV30 to TRBJ1-4; the D gene is possibly TRBD1 (5 bases). The V end lost 2 bases, the J end lost 4 bases, and 11 bases lay between the germline ends. Germline CDR1 and CDR2: GTSNPN and SVGIG (reference sequence). The CDR3 sequence is 14 residues long. CDR3 in DNA: TGTGCCTGGAGTAAGGGGTCCTATAATGAAAAACTGTTTTTT. Translation: CAWSKGSYNEKLFF.

The chain carries TRBV7-3 and TRBJ2-1; TRBD1 might be the D (6 bases). CDR1 is SGHTA and CDR2 is FQGTGA in the germline V gene. CDR3 length: 15 amino acids. Trimming left V 4 bases short and J 7 bases short, with 17 bases between. Here the CDR3 reads CASSSERGWENEQFF. Written as DNA, the CDR3 is TGTGCCAGCAGCTCCGAGAGGGGGTGGGAGAATGAGCAGTTCTTC.

The chain joins TRBV28 to TRBJ2-2; D ambiguous. The CDR3 loop spans 15 amino acids. Trimming stripped 6 bases from V and 0 bases from J, with 11 bases between. CDR1 is MDHEN, CDR2 SYDVKM, per germline. The CDR3 DNA sequence: TGTGCCAGCAGAGCTCCCGGATCGAACACCGGGGAGCTGTTTTTT. Translating it yields CASRAPGSNTGELFF.

This clone was detected a few times. The chain employs TRBV27 and TRBJ2-7; D is undetermined. CDR1 is MNHEY and CDR2 is SMNVEV in the germline V gene (reference sequence). V gave up 2 bases and J gave up 0 bases, with 8 bases separating them. The CDR3 sequence is 14 residues long. CDR3 sequence reads: CASSLDRASYEQYF. CDR3 nucleotide sequence: TGTGCCAGCAGTTTAGACCGGGCCTCCTACGAGCAGTACTTC.

The sample holds one count of this clone. J is TRBJ2-1 and V is TRBV6-6, with 11 bases aligning to TRBD2. The CDR3 spans 16 residues. Germline V CDR1 and CDR2: MNHNY, SVGAGI (reference sequence). The V and J ends lost 5 bases and 2 bases, in that order; junction bases with no gene match: 5. The CDR3 DNA follows: TGTGCCAGCAGTCCCTCACTAGCGGGAGCCTACAATGAGCAGTTCTTC. Translating gives CASSPSLAGAYNEQFF.

This clone was observed a single time. The chain links TRBV29-1 to TRBJ2-1; 10 nucleotides agree with TRBD1. The length of the CDR3 is 15 residues. V shed 1 base, J shed 9 bases, and the junction held 9 bases outside the gene matches. In germline, CDR1 is SQVTM, CDR2 ANQGSEA. CDR3 bases: TGCAGCGTTGAAGCTCGGGACAGGGGAGTCGGTGAGCAGTTCTTC. It codes for CSVEARDRGVGEQFF.